This T cell receptor (beta chain) was retrieved from a study of breast tumors, draining lymph nodes, adjacent tissues (dated by TCRdb to about 2016). Study-level background: TCR beta repertoires were compared across tumor, adjacent nontumor tissue and axillary lymph nodes obtained from breast cancer patients. In human breast cancer, the study set out to evaluate how tumor, surrounding tissue and draining lymph node repertoires relate to one another and whether T cells may move between these sites. Broad study findings and their caveats: The data were considered consistent with most tumor T cells being derived from the lymph node and subsequently expanding within tumor tissue. The conclusion that tumor T cells originate in lymph nodes was framed as consistent with a hypothesis rather than directly demonstrated. Tumor T-cell repertoires showed less diversity than lymph node repertoires and more diversity than nontumor tissue repertoires, and tumor T-cell repertoires showed preferential V and J gene usage. Tumor and nontumor tissue repertoires were significantly more similar in luminal-like than in basal-like breast cancer.

The CDR3 numbers 16 amino acids, ends counted. CDR3 DNA is the only sequence kept; it has 48 bases, read in frame from the first base. Trimming costs V 2 bases and J 1 base, and their ends lie 13 bases apart. Taken from the germline V gene (reference sequence), the CDR1 and CDR2 loops are LNHDA and SQIVND. Sequencing used an Illumina HiSeq 2000. TCR beta chain libraries were generated through multiplex PCR amplification. The amplified TCR beta chain products were analyzed by high-throughput sequencing. TCRdb ran its own pipeline on the public reads, namely fastp trimming at Q25 and MiXCR clone calling, and kept in-frame beta chains. All rows with the same CDR3 protein become a single entry with the most common DNA and genes. This sample lists tens of thousands of distinct CDR3 sequences; roughly two fifths were detected once. Jointly, the top ten make up roughly a tenth of the sample. About this clonotype itself: Its antigen remains unidentified. Since the CDR3 does not end with the conserved phenylalanine or tryptophan, this likely comes from a read error.

The sequenced material came from breast tumor tissue. The rearrangement joined TRBV19 to TRBJ2-3; the D gene is unclear. This clonotype was obtained from a female donor with breast cancer. Some clones in this sample may be carry-over from other donors' samples. The CDR3 amino acid sequence is: CASSIRAPRCTDTQYS. The nucleotide sequence is TGTGCCAGTAGTATAAGGGCTCCTCGTTGCACAGATACGCAGTATTCT.